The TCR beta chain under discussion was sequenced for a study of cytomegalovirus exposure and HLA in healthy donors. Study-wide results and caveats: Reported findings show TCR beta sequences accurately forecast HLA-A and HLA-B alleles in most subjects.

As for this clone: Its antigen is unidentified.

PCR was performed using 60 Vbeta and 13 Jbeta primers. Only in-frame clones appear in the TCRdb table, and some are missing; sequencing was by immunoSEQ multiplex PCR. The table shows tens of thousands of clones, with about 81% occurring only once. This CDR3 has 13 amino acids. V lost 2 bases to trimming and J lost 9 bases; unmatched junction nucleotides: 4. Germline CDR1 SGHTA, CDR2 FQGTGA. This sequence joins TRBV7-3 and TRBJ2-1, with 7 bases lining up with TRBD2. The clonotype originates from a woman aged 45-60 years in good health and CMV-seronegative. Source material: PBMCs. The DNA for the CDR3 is TGTGCCAGCAGCTTAGTGAGGGAGGGTGAGCAGTTCTTC. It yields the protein CASSLVREGEQFF.